The sequence of this T cell receptor (beta chain) was determined in a study of blood T cell repertoires in COVID-19. The wider study: In each case, the material was cDNA or gDNA derived from T cells, B-cell-depleted T cells, or PBMCs.

This CDR3 is 15 amino acids long. V lost 4 bases and J 0 bases, leaving 12 bases between the germline ends. Germline CDR1 and CDR2: MNHEY and SMNVEV (reference sequence). TCRdb keeps only in-frame clones here, not all; method: immunoSEQ multiplex PCR. The sample lists about 230,000 clones, roughly 86% occurring once. What was sequenced was PBMCs or T cells enriched from blood (not recorded which). The chain recombines TRBV27 with TRBJ1-1; tentatively, D is TRBD1 (5 bases). The receptor was isolated from a woman aged 30 to 39 with acute COVID-19. CDR3 protein: CASSSWTLLNTEAFF. The DNA of the CDR3 is TGTGCCAGCAGTTCCTGGACACTTTTGAACACTGAAGCTTTCTTT.